Listed below are T cell receptor beta chains from one sample, sequenced in a study of blood T cell repertoires in COVID-19. Repertoires were generated with immunoSEQ multiplex PCR, while TCRdb's copy carries only in-frame clones and drops some. This sample has about 80,000 clones; around 78% occur once, and the top ten carry about 16%. The sample consisted of peripheral blood. The receptors originated from a human donor in a cohort sampled during active COVID-19. Both conserved end residues are part of each CDR3. A D gene is named only where the DNA matches it firmly. Expanded clones get a size class; other rows say once, few or many, or leave the size out.

j_call: TRBJ2-1
v_call: TRBV7-9
clone_size: -
d_call: -
cdr3_aa: CASSPPSSGRFF
cdr3_nt: TGTGCCAGCAGCCCACCTAGCAGTGGGAGGTTCTTC

j_call: TRBJ2-7
v_call: TRBV27
clone_size: -
d_call: TRBD2
cdr3_aa: CASRLGGDYYEQYF
cdr3_nt: TGTGCCAGCAGGCTTGGAGGGGACTACTACGAGCAGTACTTC

j_call: TRBJ2-5
v_call: TRBV23-1
clone_size: -
d_call: -
cdr3_aa: CASTPYRAGLQETQYF
cdr3_nt: TGCGCCAGCACCCCCTATAGAGCGGGCCTCCAAGAGACCCAGTACTTC

j_call: TRBJ2-2
v_call: TRBV6-5
clone_size: -
d_call: TRBD1
cdr3_aa: CASRVDRAAGELFF
cdr3_nt: TGTGCCAGCCGGGTCGACAGGGCCGCGGGGGAGCTGTTTTTT

j_call: TRBJ2-7
v_call: TRBV19
clone_size: once
d_call: TRBD1
cdr3_aa: CASTGTGSSYEQYF
cdr3_nt: TGTGCCAGTACTGGGACAGGAAGCTCCTACGAGCAGTACTTC

j_call: TRBJ2-7
v_call: TRBV4-1
clone_size: few
d_call: -
cdr3_aa: CASSQDPVAGGYEQYF
cdr3_nt: TGCGCCAGCAGCCAAGATCCCGTGGCAGGGGGGTACGAGCAGTACTTC

j_call: TRBJ1-4
v_call: TRBV7-9
clone_size: -
d_call: -
cdr3_aa: CASSLVPGEKLFF
cdr3_nt: TGTGCCAGCAGCTTGGTTCCGGGTGAAAAACTGTTTTTT

j_call: TRBJ2-7
v_call: TRBV27
clone_size: -
d_call: TRBD1
cdr3_aa: CASSARDRGHAAIYEQYF
cdr3_nt: TGTGCCAGCAGTGCCCGGGACAGGGGGCATGCGGCGATCTACGAGCAGTACTTC

j_call: TRBJ1-1
v_call: TRBV6-4
clone_size: -
d_call: -
cdr3_aa: CASRGTGENTEAFF
cdr3_nt: TGTGCCAGCAGGGGGACGGGGGAGAACACTGAAGCTTTCTTT

j_call: TRBJ1-4
v_call: TRBV9
clone_size: -
d_call: TRBD1
cdr3_aa: CASSVGQASNEKLFF
cdr3_nt: TGTGCCAGCAGCGTCGGACAGGCCTCTAATGAAAAACTGTTTTTT

j_call: TRBJ1-3
v_call: TRBV7-2
clone_size: -
d_call: TRBD1
cdr3_aa: CASSLVDRGNTIYF
cdr3_nt: TGTGCCAGCAGCTTAGTGGACAGGGGAAACACCATATATTTT

j_call: TRBJ2-5
v_call: TRBV9
clone_size: -
d_call: -
cdr3_aa: CASSARTQETQYF
cdr3_nt: TGTGCCAGCAGCGCCCGAACACAAGAGACCCAGTACTTC